Described below is a single T cell receptor (beta chain) sequence and its context. The entry originates in a study of blood T cell repertoires in COVID-19. The assay was immunoSEQ multiplex PCR, and TCRdb's table has in-frame clones only and misses some. The repertoire includes 200,000 or so clones, around 84% of them detected once, and over 4.5% sits in the top ten. The germline CDR1 and CDR2 sequences are SQVTM and ANQGSEA. The CDR3 loop spans 16 amino acids. Trimming removed 4 bases at V and 1 base at J, with 16 bases between. The TCR was taken from a man aged 80 or over with acute or convalescent COVID-19. V and J are TRBV29-1 and TRBJ2-2; D possibly corresponds to TRBD1 (6 bases). Sequencing was done on a sample of peripheral blood. The CDR3 region has the DNA TGCAGCGTTGCCCCCATGAAGGGGGTGAACACCGGGGAGCTGTTTTTT. It specifies CSVAPMKGVNTGELFF.